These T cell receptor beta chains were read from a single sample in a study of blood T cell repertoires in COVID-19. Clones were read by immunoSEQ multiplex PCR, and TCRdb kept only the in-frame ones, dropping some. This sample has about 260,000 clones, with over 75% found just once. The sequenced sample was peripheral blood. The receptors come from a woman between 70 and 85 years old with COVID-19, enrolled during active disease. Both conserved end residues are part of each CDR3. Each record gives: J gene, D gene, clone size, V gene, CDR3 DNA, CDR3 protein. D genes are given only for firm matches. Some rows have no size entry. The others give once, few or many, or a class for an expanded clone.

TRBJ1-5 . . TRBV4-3 TGCGCCAGCAGCCAAAAGGCGACCTCGGGTCAGCCCCAGCATTTT CASSQKATSGQPQHF
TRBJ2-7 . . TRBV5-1 TGCGCCAGCAGCGCGGGGAGTACCACGTTCCACGAGCAGTACTTC CASSAGSTTFHEQYF
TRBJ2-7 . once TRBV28 TGTGCCAGCAGTGTGGACAGCAGGCCTACGAAACAGTACTTC CASSVDSRPTKQYF
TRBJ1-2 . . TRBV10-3 TGTGCCATCAGTGACAGAGGCATAGACTATGGCTACACCTTC CAISDRGIDYGYTF
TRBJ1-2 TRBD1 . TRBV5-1 TGCGCCAGCAGCGCAGGGACAGCCAACCTAGGCTACACCTTC CASSAGTANLGYTF
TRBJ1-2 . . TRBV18 TGTGCCAGCTCACCGGACAGTTTACTATATGGCTACACCTTC CASSPDSLLYGYTF
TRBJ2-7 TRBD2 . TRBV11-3 TGTGCCAGCAGCTTAGACTCGCGGGCTAGCGGGAGTTACGAGCAGTACTTC CASSLDSRASGSYEQYF
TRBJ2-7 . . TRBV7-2 TGTGCCAGCAGCTTCCAGGGTGGGGGGTCCTACGAGCAGTACTTC CASSFQGGGSYEQYF
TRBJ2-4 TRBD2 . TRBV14 TGTGCCAGCAGCCAAGTTGCAGGGAGGGGCATTCAGTACTTC CASSQVAGRGIQYF
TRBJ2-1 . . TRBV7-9 TGTGCCAGCAGCTTCAATCCGGGAGTAAATGAGCAGTTCTTC CASSFNPGVNEQFF
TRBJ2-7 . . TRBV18 TGTGCCAGCTCACCAGAGGACAGCACCTACGAGCAGTACTTC CASSPEDSTYEQYF
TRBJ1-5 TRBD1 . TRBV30 TGTGCCTGGAGTCCGGGACAGGTCGGGCAGCCCCAGCATTTT CAWSPGQVGQPQHF
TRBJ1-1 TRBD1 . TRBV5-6 TGTGCCAGCAGCTTCGACAGGGGCACTGAAGCTTTCTTT CASSFDRGTEAFF
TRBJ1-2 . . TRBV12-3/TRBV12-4 TGTGCCAGCAGTTTGCCGGGAAACTATGGCTACACCTTC CASSLPGNYGYTF
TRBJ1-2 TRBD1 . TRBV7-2 TGTGCCAGCAGCCCACGTCCGGGTAGGGGGCGAAACTATGGCTACACCTTC CASSPRPGRGRNYGYTF
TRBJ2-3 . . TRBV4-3 TGCGCCAGCAGCCAAGTATCTAGCGCCAACACAGATACGCAGTATTTT CASSQVSSANTDTQYF
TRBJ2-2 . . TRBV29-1 TGCAGCGTTGCAGGGGCCGGGGAGCTGTTTTTT CSVAGAGELFF
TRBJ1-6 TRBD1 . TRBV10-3 TGTGCCATCAGAGGGGACAGCTATAATTCACCCCTCCACTTT CAIRGDSYNSPLHF
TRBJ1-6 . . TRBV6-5 TGTGCCAGCAGCGGACAGCTTTGGTCACCCCTCCACTTT CASSGQLWSPLHF
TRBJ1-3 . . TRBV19 TGTGCCAGTAGGCCCCTCCAGGGCTCTGGAAACACCATATATTTT CASRPLQGSGNTIYF
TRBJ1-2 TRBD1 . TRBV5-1 TGCGCCAGCAGCTTAATTGGGACAGGGGAATATGGCTACACCTTC CASSLIGTGEYGYTF
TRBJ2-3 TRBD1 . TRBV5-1 TGCGCCAGCAGCTCCTACAGGGGGGGCACAGATACGCAGTATTTT CASSSYRGGTDTQYF
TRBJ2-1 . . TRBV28 TGTGCCAGCAGGCTGGACAGCTACAATGAGCAGTTCTTC CASRLDSYNEQFF
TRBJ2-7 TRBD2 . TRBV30 TGTGCCTGGAGTGTAGGCCTAGCGGGAGTTCTGAACGAGCAGTACTTC CAWSVGLAGVLNEQYF
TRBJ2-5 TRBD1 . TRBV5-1 TGCGCCAGCAGCCCGGACAGGGTAGGGGAGACCCAGTACTTC CASSPDRVGETQYF
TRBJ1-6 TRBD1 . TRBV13 TGTGCCAGCAGCTTAGGAGGGACAGGTGGTAATTCACCCCTCCACTTT CASSLGGTGGNSPLHF
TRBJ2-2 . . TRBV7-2 TGTGCCAGCAGCTTAGTTCGAACTATCACCGGGGAGCTGTTTTTT CASSLVRTITGELFF
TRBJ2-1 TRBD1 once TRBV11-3 TGTGCCAGCCCTTTCGGACAGGGAATATTGGTGGAATTTTACAATGAGCAGTTCTTC CASPFGQGILVEFYNEQFF
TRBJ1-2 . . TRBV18 TGTGCCAGCTCACCCTCGTTGGGGGAGGAAGGCTACACCTTC CASSPSLGEEGYTF
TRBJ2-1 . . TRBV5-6 TGTGCCAGCAGCCTTCGTGTCGGGAGCTCCTACAATGAGCAGTTCTTC CASSLRVGSSYNEQFF
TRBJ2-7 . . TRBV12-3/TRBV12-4 TGTGCCAGCAGCCCGTCCGGGGAGGTAAATTACTTC CASSPSGEVNYF
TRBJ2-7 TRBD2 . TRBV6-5 TGTGCCAGCACCCGGGGGGGAGGGACCTACGAGCAGTACTTC CASTRGGGTYEQYF
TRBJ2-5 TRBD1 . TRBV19 TGTGCCAGTAGTACTATCACGGGACAGGGCACCCAGTACTTC CASSTITGQGTQYF
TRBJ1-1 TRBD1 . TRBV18 TGTGCCAGCTCACCGCGACAGGGGGATGCCACTGAAGCTTTCTTT CASSPRQGDATEAFF
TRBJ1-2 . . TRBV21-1 TGTGCCAGCAGCAAAGAGTCTTCATGGGCCTATGGCTACACCTTC CASSKESSWAYGYTF
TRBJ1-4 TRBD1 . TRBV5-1 TGCGCCAGCAGGTTTGGACAGGGGTCTAATGAAAAACTGTTTTTT CASRFGQGSNEKLFF
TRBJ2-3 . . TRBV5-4 TGTGCCAGCAGCTTGAGCGCAGATACGCAGTATTTT CASSLSADTQYF
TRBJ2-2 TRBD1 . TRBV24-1 TGTGCCACCCAGGACAGGAGCAACACCGGGGAGCTGTTTTTT CATQDRSNTGELFF
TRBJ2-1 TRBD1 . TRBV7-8 TGTGCCAGCAGCGGGAGACAGGGGGTGTACAATGAGCAGTTCTTC CASSGRQGVYNEQFF
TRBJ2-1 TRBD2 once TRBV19 TGTGCCAGTAGTACCCCCGGGGGGGCCTACAATGAGCAGTTCTTC CASSTPGGAYNEQFF
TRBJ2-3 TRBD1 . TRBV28 TGTGCCAGCCTCGGGACAGGGTACACAGATACGCAGTATTTT CASLGTGYTDTQYF
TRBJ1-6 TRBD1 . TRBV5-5 TGTGCCAGCAGCGACGGACAGGGGGCGAATTCACCCCTCCACTTT CASSDGQGANSPLHF
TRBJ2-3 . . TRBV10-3 TGTGCCATCCACACCGGGTTGACAGATACGCAGTATTTT CAIHTGLTDTQYF
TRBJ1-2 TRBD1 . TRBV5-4 TGTGCCAGCACGCACGACAGGGCCTATGGCTACACCTTC CASTHDRAYGYTF
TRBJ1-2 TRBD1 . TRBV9 TGTGCCAGCAGCGTAGACAGGGGGTATGGCTACACCTTC CASSVDRGYGYTF
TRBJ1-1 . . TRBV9 TGTGCCAGCAGCGGAGGGTTCGGGAACACTGAAGCTTTCTTT CASSGGFGNTEAFF
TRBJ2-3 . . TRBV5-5 TGTGCCAGCAGCTCGGTGGGAGGGGGGACAGATACGCAGTATTTT CASSSVGGGTDTQYF
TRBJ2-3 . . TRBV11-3 TGTGCCAGCAGGATAGGGACAACGAGCACAGATACGCAGTATTTT CASRIGTTSTDTQYF
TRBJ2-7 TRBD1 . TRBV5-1 TGCGCCAGCAGCCAGGGACAGGAGATCTACGAGCAGTACTTC CASSQGQEIYEQYF
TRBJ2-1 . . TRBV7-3 TGTGCCAGCAGCTTAGGGGCGGGAACCTACAATGAGCAGTTCTTC CASSLGAGTYNEQFF